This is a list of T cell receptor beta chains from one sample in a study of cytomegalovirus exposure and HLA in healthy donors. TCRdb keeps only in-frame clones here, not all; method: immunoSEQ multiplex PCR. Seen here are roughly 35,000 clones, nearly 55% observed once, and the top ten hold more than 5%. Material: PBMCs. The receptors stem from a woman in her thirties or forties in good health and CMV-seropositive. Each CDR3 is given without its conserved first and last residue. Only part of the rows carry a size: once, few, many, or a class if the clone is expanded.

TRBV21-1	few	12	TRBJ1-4	ASSNKQGSEKLF
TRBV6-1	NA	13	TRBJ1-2	ASSGPEQGFYGYT
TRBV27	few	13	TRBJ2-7	ASSSGTGESYEQY
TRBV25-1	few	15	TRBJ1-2	ASSEDTGTRRKDGYT
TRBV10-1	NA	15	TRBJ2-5	ASSESWTSGDQETQY
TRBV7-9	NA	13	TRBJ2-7	ASSLEPGLMYEQY
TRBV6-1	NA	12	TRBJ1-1	ASSEKPQDTEAF
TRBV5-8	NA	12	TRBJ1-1	ASSLEGADTEAF
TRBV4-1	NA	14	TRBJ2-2	ASSQVQPGETGELF
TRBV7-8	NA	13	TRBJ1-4	ASSSSRGGVEKLF
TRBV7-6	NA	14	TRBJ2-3	ASSLTALTSTDTQY
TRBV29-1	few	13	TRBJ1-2	SVEDRGKSNYGYT
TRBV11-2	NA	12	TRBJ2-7	ASSSLQGANEQY
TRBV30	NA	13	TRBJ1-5	ACSGVTGDNQPQH
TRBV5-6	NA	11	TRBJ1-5	ASSRFEGQPQH
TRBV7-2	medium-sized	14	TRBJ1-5	ASSLLQGRRNQPQH
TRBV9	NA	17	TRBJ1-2	ASSVATTRGGREMYGYT
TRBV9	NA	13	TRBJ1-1	ASSPRQNMNTEAF
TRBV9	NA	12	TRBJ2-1	ASSVAGLASEQF
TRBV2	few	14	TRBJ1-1	ASNQPRTGMNTEAF
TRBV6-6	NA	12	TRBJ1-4	ASSFAGLNEKLF
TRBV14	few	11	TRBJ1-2	ASSQAGRHGYT
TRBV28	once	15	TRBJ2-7	ASSFSGQGGASYEQY
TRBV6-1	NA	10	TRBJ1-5	ASRLLNQPQH
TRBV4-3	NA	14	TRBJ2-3	ASSQLRGGGTDTQY
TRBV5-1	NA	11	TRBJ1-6	ASSLEGDSPLH
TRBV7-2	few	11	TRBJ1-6	ASSLSRVVRLH
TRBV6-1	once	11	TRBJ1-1	ASSPGASIEAF
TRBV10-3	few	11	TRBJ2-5	AISESGAETQY
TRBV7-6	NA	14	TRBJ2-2	ASSPRGLAGTGELF
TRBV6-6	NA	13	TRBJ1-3	ASSAATGSGNTIY
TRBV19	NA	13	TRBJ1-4	ASQTGGAGGEKLF
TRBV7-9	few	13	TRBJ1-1	ASSQLQGLGTEAF
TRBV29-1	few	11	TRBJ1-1	SALPQGNTEAF
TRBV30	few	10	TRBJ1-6	AWSWRGSPLH
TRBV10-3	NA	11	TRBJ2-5	AISGGQQETQY
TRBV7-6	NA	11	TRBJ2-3	ASSLGTGGTQY
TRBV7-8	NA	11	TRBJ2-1	ASSLYGNNEQF
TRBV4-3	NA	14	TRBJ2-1	ASSQDMRDSYNEQF
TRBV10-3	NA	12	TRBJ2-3	ATRLGQDTDTQY
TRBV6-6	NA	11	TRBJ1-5	ASSTSQSQPQH
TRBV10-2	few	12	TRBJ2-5	ASSDLAGEETQY
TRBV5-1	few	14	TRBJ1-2	ASTAVPTRQGAGYT